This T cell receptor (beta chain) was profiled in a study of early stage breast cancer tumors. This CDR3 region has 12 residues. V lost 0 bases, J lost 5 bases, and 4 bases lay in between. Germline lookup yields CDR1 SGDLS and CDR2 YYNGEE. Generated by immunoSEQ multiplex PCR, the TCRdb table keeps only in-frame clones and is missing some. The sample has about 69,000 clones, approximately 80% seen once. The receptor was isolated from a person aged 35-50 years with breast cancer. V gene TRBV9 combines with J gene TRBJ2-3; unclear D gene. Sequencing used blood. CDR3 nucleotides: TGTGCCAGCAGCGTAGAGGGAGATACGCAGTATTTT. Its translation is CASSVEGDTQYF.